Listed below are T cell receptor beta chains from one sample, sequenced in a study of CD8 T cells in ankylosing spondylitis. From the 5' RACE reads, TCRdb called clonotypes with MiXCR, one entry per CDR3 protein. The sample lists around 340,000 distinct CDR3 sequences; 20% were seen once. Material: blood, either unsorted or a sorted T cell fraction (not recorded which). The receptors stem from a male donor with ankylosing spondylitis or in good health (not recorded which). CDR3s include the opening cysteine and the closing phenylalanine or tryptophan. D genes are given only for firm matches. Where a row states a size, it is once, few, many or the class of an expanded clone; other rows omit it.

few	NA	TRBV12-3/TRBV12-4	TRBJ2-2	TGTGCCAGCAGACTAGGCCCGACAGTAAACACCGGGGAGCTGTTTTTT	CASRLGPTVNTGELFF
few	NA	TRBV20-1	TRBJ2-2	TGCAGTGCTAGGAGCCCGGGGGCGCACACCGGGGAGCTGTTTTTT	CSARSPGAHTGELFF
many	NA	TRBV12-3/TRBV12-4	TRBJ1-2	TGTGCCAGCACTATAGGACGGGTAGCTAACTATGGCTACACCTTC	CASTIGRVANYGYTF
NA	NA	TRBV21-1	TRBJ2-1	TGTGCCAGCAGCAAAGGGGGAGCGGCACACTACAATGAGCAGTTCTTC	CASSKGGAAHYNEQFF
NA	TRBD1	TRBV2	TRBJ2-1	TGTGCCAGCAGCGATACAGGGGACACCTTTTACAATGAGCAGTTCTTC	CASSDTGDTFYNEQFF
NA	NA	TRBV27	TRBJ2-6	TGTGCCAGCAGTTTAGACGGGGCTGGGGCCAACGTCCTGACTTTC	CASSLDGAGANVLTF
few	NA	TRBV12-3/TRBV12-4	TRBJ2-1	TGTGCCAGCACCGGGGGTGTGCCTTCCTACAATGAGCAGTTCTTC	CASTGGVPSYNEQFF
few	NA	TRBV7-6	TRBJ2-7	TGTGCCAGCAGCCCGCAGGGACCGTCGGCCGAGCAGTACTTC	CASSPQGPSAEQYF
few	TRBD2	TRBV4-1	TRBJ2-5	TGCGCCAGCAGCCACCCGGGGACTAGCGGGGATGAGACCCAGTACTTC	CASSHPGTSGDETQYF
few	TRBD1	TRBV11-2	TRBJ2-3	TGTGCCAGCAGCTTATCCACAGGGGGGGATACGCAGTATTTT	CASSLSTGGDTQYF
NA	TRBD2	TRBV20-1	TRBJ2-7	TGCAGTGCCAACCGGGGGGGGGAGACCCACGAGCAGTACTTC	CSANRGGETHEQYF
few	TRBD2	TRBV7-9	TRBJ2-4	TGTGCCAGCAGCTTAGAATCGGCTAGCGGGGGGGCGAACATTCAGTACTTC	CASSLESASGGANIQYF
few	NA	TRBV9	TRBJ2-3	TGTGCCAGCAGCGTAGTCGGGGACACAGATACGCAGTATTTT	CASSVVGDTDTQYF
NA	TRBD1	TRBV6-5	TRBJ1-6	TGTGCCAGCAGTTACGACACCTGGACAGGTGGTAATTCACCCCTCCACTTT	CASSYDTWTGGNSPLHF
NA	TRBD2	TRBV11-1	TRBJ2-1	TGTGCCAGCACCGACCAGGGACTAGCGGGGAAAAGCTCCTACAATGAGCAGTTCTTC	CASTDQGLAGKSSYNEQFF
NA	NA	TRBV10-3	TRBJ2-7	TGTGCCATCAGCTCCGGGGGACTGAGTTACGAGCAGTACTTC	CAISSGGLSYEQYF
few	NA	TRBV29-1	TRBJ2-7	TGCAGCGTTGTCGGTAACTACGAGCAGTACTTC	CSVVGNYEQYF
few	TRBD1	TRBV7-9	TRBJ2-7	TGTGCCAGCAGCCCCCGACAGGGAGTCTACGAGCAGTACTTC	CASSPRQGVYEQYF
NA	TRBD2	TRBV4-2	TRBJ2-3	TGTGCCAGCAGCCGGATCCGGGGGGGCACAGATACGCAGTATTTT	CASSRIRGGTDTQYF
NA	NA	TRBV29-1	TRBJ2-2	TGCAGCGGGGGGGCGGGGACCGGGGAGCTGTTTTTT	CSGGAGTGELFF
few	TRBD2	TRBV7-8	TRBJ2-1	TGTGCCAGCAGCTTAGCCGGACTAGCGCCCCCGGTGAATGAGCAGTTCTTC	CASSLAGLAPPVNEQFF
NA	NA	TRBV9	TRBJ1-4	TGTGCCAGCAGCGTAGCAGGGGCAACTAATGAAAAACTGTTTTTT	CASSVAGATNEKLFF
NA	TRBD1	TRBV5-1	TRBJ2-7	TGCGCCAGCAGCTTGGCAGGTTGGGACAGGACCACCCTCGAGCAGTACTTC	CASSLAGWDRTTLEQYF
NA	TRBD1	TRBV12-3/TRBV12-4	TRBJ2-2	TGTGCCAGCAGTGAGCCGGGACAGGGGGCTCCCGGGGAGCTGTTTTTT	CASSEPGQGAPGELFF
NA	TRBD1	TRBV6-5	TRBJ1-4	TGTGCCAGCAGTTCCGGCAGGGGGGGATTAGGTGAAAAACTGTTTTTT	CASSSGRGGLGEKLFF
NA	NA	TRBV19	TRBJ2-3	TGTGCCAGTAGTACCTTCACAAGCACAGATACGCAGTATTTT	CASSTFTSTDTQYF
NA	TRBD1	TRBV20-1	TRBJ2-7	TGCAGTGCTAGAACCCCGGGACAGGGCCCCTACGAGCAGTACTTC	CSARTPGQGPYEQYF
NA	NA	TRBV7-6	TRBJ2-3	TGTGCCAGCAGCAGGTTGCGGGGTGGCACAGATACGCAGTATTTT	CASSRLRGGTDTQYF
NA	NA	TRBV12-3/TRBV12-4	TRBJ2-3	TGTGCCAGCAGCCCCCCTTCGGCAGATACGCAGTATTTT	CASSPPSADTQYF
few	NA	TRBV2	TRBJ2-7	TGTGCCAGCAGTGAAAGGTGGCAGGGGGGGACCTACGAGCAGTACTTC	CASSERWQGGTYEQYF
NA	NA	TRBV27	TRBJ2-5	TGTGCCAGCAGTCCCGTAGAGCCTCAAGAGACCCAGTACTTC	CASSPVEPQETQYF
few	TRBD2	TRBV7-3	TRBJ2-3	TGTGCCAGCAGCTTCGTCGGGGGGGTAGTGGATACGCAGTATTTT	CASSFVGGVVDTQYF
NA	NA	TRBV7-8	TRBJ2-5	TGTGCCAGCAGCTTAGGGCTTGACGAGACCCAGTACTTC	CASSLGLDETQYF
few	NA	TRBV4-1	TRBJ2-5	TGCGCCAGCAGCCAAGTGAGCCCAAGCCAAGAGACCCAGTACTTC	CASSQVSPSQETQYF
NA	NA	TRBV7-9	TRBJ1-1	TGTGCCAGCAGCTTATATCCTGAAGCTTTCTTT	CASSLYPEAFF
NA	NA	TRBV9	TRBJ2-2	TGTGCCAGTGCGCTTTTCAACACCGGGGAGCTGTTTTTT	CASALFNTGELFF
NA	TRBD1	TRBV5-1	TRBJ2-7	TGCGCCAGCAGCTGGACAGGGGGAAGGACCTACGAGCAGTACTTC	CASSWTGGRTYEQYF
few	NA	TRBV6-5	TRBJ2-2	TGTGCCAGCAGTTTTCTGGGGCAGAGGAACACCGGGGAGCTGTTTTTT	CASSFLGQRNTGELFF
few	NA	TRBV5-1	TRBJ1-2	TGCGCCAGCAGCGTAACCCACGGGGGCCAAACAGCCACCTTC	CASSVTHGGQTATF
NA	TRBD1	TRBV9	TRBJ2-5	TGTGCCAGCAGCGTAGCAGGGGGAGAGACCCAGTACTTC	CASSVAGGETQYF
few	NA	TRBV27	TRBJ2-1	TGTGCCAGCGGCGGGCTAGCAGTCCCCAATGAGCAGTTCTTC	CASGGLAVPNEQFF
NA	NA	TRBV29-1	TRBJ2-5	TGCAGCGTGGAATGGCGGCTGGGAGAGACCCAGTACTTC	CSVEWRLGETQYF
few	TRBD1	TRBV12-3/TRBV12-4	TRBJ2-7	TGTGCCAGCAGCCCAGCCAGGGGGTTCTCCTACGAGCAGTACTTC	CASSPARGFSYEQYF
NA	TRBD1	TRBV20-1	TRBJ2-7	TGCAGTGCCCCAGGGCGCAGGGGGCCCGAGCAGTACTTC	CSAPGRRGPEQYF
NA	TRBD1	TRBV29-1	TRBJ2-7	TGCAGCGTTGTGGGGACAGGGGGCTTCGAGCAGTACTTC	CSVVGTGGFEQYF